The rows below give T cell receptor beta chains drawn from one sample of a study of OX40 agonist ivuxolimab in advanced cancers. TCRdb's copy holds only in-frame clones and misses some; the assay was immunoSEQ multiplex PCR. The table shows approximately 76,000 clones, with about 93% occurring only once. Sequenced material: CD4+ or CD8+ T cells sorted from blood, taken in a trial of the OX40 agonist ivuxolimab. The receptors derive from an adult with an advanced solid tumor such as melanoma, head and neck, liver or kidney cancer. The conserved cysteine and the conserved F or W are not part of the CDR3 here.

V gene	J gene	CDR3 protein
TRBV15	TRBJ1-1	ATSRYGGKNTEAF
TRBV4-1	TRBJ2-7	ASSQISDYEQY
TRBV27	TRBJ2-2	ASSFTGGSTGELF
TRBV27	TRBJ2-3	ASSLGPDTQY
TRBV4-1	TRBJ1-5	ASSQYLGSNQPQH
TRBV5-4	TRBJ2-7	ASSLVAGAGYEQY
TRBV4-1	TRBJ2-5	ASSQDGGAGETQY
TRBV4-3	TRBJ1-1	ASSQVRDWSTEAF
TRBV9	TRBJ2-1	ASSTRTSEYNEQF
TRBV2	TRBJ2-3	ASSDLRQGLLTSTDTQY
TRBV27	TRBJ1-2	ASSAGTGGSVYGYT
TRBV6-5	TRBJ1-1	ASSYSSSGGRTEAF
TRBV9	TRBJ2-5	ASNRGGRRETQY
TRBV5-1	TRBJ2-5	ASSWGGSQETQY
TRBV9	TRBJ2-1	ASSSLAGGINEQF
TRBV10-2	TRBJ2-5	ASSGRSSPQETQY
TRBV7-9	TRBJ2-1	ASSSTREYGGF
TRBV11-2	TRBJ2-7	ASSLGWQESSYEQY
TRBV4-1	TRBJ1-4	ASSQSPPRSGEKLF
TRBV15	TRBJ1-1	ATSRWADYTEAF
TRBV21-1	TRBJ2-1	ASSKEATRPSLNEQF
TRBV6-5	TRBJ2-1	ASSYRAGDHEQF
TRBV25-1	TRBJ1-2	ASSPPRGAPYGYT
TRBV13	TRBJ2-5	ASSREVYPQETQY
TRBV2	TRBJ2-7	ASSEPGTTRYEQY
TRBV25-1	TRBJ2-7	ASSELEVPYEQY
TRBV7-8	TRBJ1-5	ASSPHGGGSNQPQH
TRBV30	TRBJ1-2	AWSVLGGTVTNYGYT
TRBV7-2	TRBJ2-7	ASSLVGGYEQY
TRBV5-4	TRBJ2-3	ASSRRGDTQY
TRBV30	TRBJ2-1	AWTSGGYEQF
TRBV15	TRBJ2-7	ATTSVRTSGGVEQY
TRBV6-1	TRBJ1-5	ASSEQGARNQPQH
TRBV7-3	TRBJ2-1	ASSLLGSGRSNEQF
TRBV27	TRBJ2-1	ASSKTSGSRSNEQF
TRBV30	TRBJ1-4	ASDRSGTNEKLF
TRBV27	TRBJ2-1	ASSLSSGLLYNEQF
TRBV5-1	TRBJ2-3	ASSPQDRGQGDTQY
TRBV4-1	TRBJ1-6	ASSQDAGTDYNSPLH
TRBV11-2	TRBJ2-5	ARGKGEIQETQY
TRBV27	TRBJ2-7	ASSLGTGRYEQY
TRBV2	TRBJ2-5	ASGQSAGTSNSWETQY
TRBV11-3	TRBJ2-1	ASSFRPGDNEQF
TRBV4-1	TRBJ2-1	ASRSAANSYNEQF
TRBV27	TRBJ2-7	ASSADSSYEQY